The sequence of this TCR beta chain was determined in a study of patients and donors after allogeneic stem cell transplantation. TCRdb analysed the RT-PCR reads with MiXCR anew, one entry per CDR3 protein. The top ten hold around 6% of the sample, which has about a million distinct CDR3 sequences, roughly 17% seen once. This clonotype was seen a handful of times. The receptor was derived from a human donor who was either an allogeneic HSCT recipient or a stem cell or donor lymphocyte infusion donor (not recorded which). It is not recorded whose cells these are; they may come from a transplant donor. Sequenced sample: blood, either unsorted or a sorted T cell fraction (not recorded which).

The CDR3 region is CASSSIDRGPSYNEQFF. The CDR3 region has the DNA TGTGCCAGCAGTTCCATTGACAGGGGTCCCTCCTACAATGAGCAGTTCTTC. The J gene is TRBJ2-1, the V gene TRBV6-5; 8 bases are shared with TRBD1. CDR1 and CDR2 from the germline V gene are MNHEY and SVGAGI. This CDR3 contains 17 residues. V dropped 4 bases and J dropped 0; count of bases not matched to a gene: 8.